The 25 T cell receptor beta chains below come from one sample, sequenced in a study of neoadjuvant anti-PD-1 for oral cavity cancer. Measured with immunoSEQ multiplex PCR; TCRdb has only the in-frame clones, and not every one. The repertoire holds around 81,000 clones, with approximately 80% as singletons. This material consisted of PBMCs, taken before nivolumab (anti-PD-1) treatment. The receptor set was obtained from a person aged 35 to 85 with oral cavity squamous cell carcinoma.

This clone was counted only a few times. The V and J genes are TRBV7-3 and TRBJ2-1; 9 nucleotides align to TRBD2. This CDR3 has 14 amino acids. V shed 7 bases and J 5 bases; nucleotides not matched to a gene: 6. Germline CDR1 is SGHTA and CDR2 is FQGTGA. CDR3 loop: CASKTSGENNEQFF. CDR3 coding DNA: TGTGCCAGCAAGACTAGCGGAGAGAACAATGAGCAGTTCTTC.

Here the CDR3 DNA reads TGTGCCAGCAGCTACGGGACCTCCTACGAGCAGTACTTC. This sequence encodes CASSYGTSYEQYF. V is TRBV11-3 and J is TRBJ2-7; D could derive from TRBD1 or TRBD2 (5 bases each). The germline V and J ends were trimmed by 4 bases and 0 bases, with 7 bases remaining between them. Per the germline V gene, CDR1 is SGHNT and CDR2 is YENEEA. The CDR3 covers 13 residues.

This chain connects TRBV5-1 to TRBJ1-3; 9 nucleotides agree with TRBD1. The J segment lost 0 bases and the V segment lost 4 bases, leaving 8 bases of the junction unmatched. The CDR3 is made up of 17 amino acids. Germline V CDR1 and CDR2: SGHRS, YFSETQ. In DNA, the CDR3 is TGCGCCAGCAGCCTTCAGACAGGGGGACGCTCTGGAAACACCATATATTTT. It yields the protein CASSLQTGGRSGNTIYF.

The CDR3 loop is CATTEGIGNYNEQFF. The CDR3 region has the DNA TGTGCCACCACTGAGGGGATAGGCAACTACAATGAGCAGTTCTTC. This chain joins TRBV10-3 and TRBJ2-1, with D perhaps assigned TRBD1 or TRBD2 (5 bases each). The CDR3 runs 15 residues. Trimming removed 10 bases at V and 3 bases at J, with 19 bases between. Germline CDR1 ENHRY, CDR2 SYGVKD.

This chain connects TRBV19 to TRBJ2-5, with D possibly being TRBD2 (6 bases). The CDR3 has 13 amino acids. V was shortened by 5 bases and J by 4 bases, with 11 bases between the two germline ends. Germline CDR1 LNHDA, CDR2 SQIVND (reference sequence). CDR3 bases: TGTGCCAGTAGTCTGCTGGGGGGAGAGACCCAGTACTTC. Protein sequence: CASSLLGGETQYF.

The chain carries TRBV7-9 and TRBJ2-5; 11 positions agree with TRBD2. CDR1 and CDR2 (germline): SEHNR, FQNEAQ (reference sequence). This CDR3 has 15 residues. The ends lost 6 bases at V and 2 bases at J; junction bases unmatched: 5. The DNA of the CDR3 is TGTGCCAGCAGTCAAGGGACTAGCGGACAAGAGACCCAGTACTTC. Residues: CASSQGTSGQETQYF.

The DNA for the CDR3 is TGTGCCTGGAGCTGGCAGGGGACAGTAAATTCACCCCTCCACTTT. It encodes CAWSWQGTVNSPLHF. The rearrangement uses TRBV30 and TRBJ1-6; 7 nucleotides line up with TRBD1. V was pared by 3 bases and J by 7 bases, with 9 bases of the junction left unmatched. The V gene's germline CDR1 is GTSNPN and CDR2 SVGIG (reference sequence). The CDR3 extends over 15 amino acids. Complete variable domain (other parts from reference TRBV30 and TRBJ1-6): SQTIHQWPATLVQPVGSPLSLECTVEGTSNPNLYWYRQAAGRGLQLLFYSVGIGQISSEVPQNLSASRPQDRQFILSSKKLLLSDSGFYLCAWSWQGTVNSPLHFGNGTRLTVT.

The chain combines TRBV5-4 with TRBJ2-2; 9 nucleotides agree with TRBD2. Germline assignment: CDR1 SGHNT and CDR2 YYREEE (reference sequence). This CDR3 has 16 residues. V lost 1 base, J lost 5 bases, and 6 bases stayed unmatched. In DNA form, the CDR3 reads TGTGCCAGCAGCTTGTCTGGGACTAGCAGTACCGGGGAGCTGTTTTTT. Translated: CASSLSGTSSTGELFF.

The gene calls are TRBV7-9 and TRBJ2-2; 8 nucleotides line up with TRBD1. V lost 7 bases and J lost 9; bases outside the gene matches: 19. There are 17 residues in the CDR3. Germline V gene lookup returns CDR1 SEHNR and CDR2 FQNEAQ (reference sequence). This CDR3 reads CASTRAQGAEGRRELFF. For the CDR3, the DNA is TGTGCCAGCACCCGCGCGCAGGGGGCGGAGGGCCGTAGGGAGCTGTTTTTT.

V is TRBV4-1 and J is TRBJ1-3, with D unclear. V shed 1 base and J shed 1 base, with 5 bases lying between them. Germline V CDR1 and CDR2: MGHRA, YSYEKL. The CDR3 is made up of 14 amino acids. CDR3 amino acids: CASSQVLSGNTIYF. The DNA for the CDR3 is TGCGCCAGCAGCCAAGTTTTATCTGGAAACACCATATATTTT.

This chain connects TRBV30 to TRBJ1-5; a possible D gene is TRBD1 (6 bases). Trimming took 1 base from V and 4 from J, leaving 17 bases between them. CDR1 and CDR2 (germline): GTSNPN, SVGIG (reference sequence). The CDR3 loop spans 16 amino acids. DNA for the CDR3: TGTGCCTGGAGTGGGGGGGGGCTGAATCTTAATCAGCCCCAGCATTTT. Protein product: CAWSGGGLNLNQPQHF.

The genes are TRBV9 and TRBJ2-1, with TRBD2 matching 11 bases. V lost 2 bases, J lost 6 bases, and 1 base stayed unmatched. Germline loops: CDR1 SGDLS, CDR2 YYNGEE. The CDR3 extends over 14 amino acids. CDR3 in amino acids: CASSVLAGGNEQFF. In DNA, the CDR3 is TGTGCCAGCAGCGTCCTAGCGGGAGGCAATGAGCAGTTCTTC.

V usage is TRBV15 and J usage is TRBJ2-6; D not resolved. This CDR3 comprises 13 residues. V was shortened by 7 bases and J by 2 bases, with 6 bases between the two germline ends. Looked up from germline, CDR1 is LNHNV and CDR2 is YYDKDF (reference sequence). The CDR3 coding sequence is TGTGCCACCATCCTCCCTGGGGCCAACGTCCTGACTTTC. It codes for CATILPGANVLTF.

This sequence joins TRBV30 and TRBJ1-5; the match to TRBD1 covers 8 bases. V shed 0 bases, J shed 7 bases, and the junction held 5 bases outside the gene matches. The CDR3 totals 14 residues. CDR1 is GTSNPN and CDR2 is SVGIG in the germline V gene (reference sequence). CDR3 DNA sequence: TGTGCCTGGAGTGTAACGACAGGGGTACAGCCCCAGCATTTT. Translating gives CAWSVTTGVQPQHF.

J is TRBJ1-5 and V is TRBV6-1; D gene uncertain. The CDR3 has 13 amino acids. With 4 bases removed from V and 4 bases from J, the gap between germline ends came to 8 bases. The V gene's germline CDR1 is MNHNS and CDR2 SASEGT. CDR3 in amino acids: CASSGERNQPQHF. The DNA of the CDR3 is TGTGCCAGCAGTGGCGAACGGAATCAGCCCCAGCATTTT.

The CDR3 nucleotides read TGTGCCAGCAGTTTTCGACAGGCGAACACCGGGGAGCTGTTTTTT. Amino acid sequence: CASSFRQANTGELFF. The J gene is TRBJ2-2, the V gene TRBV6-5; D is possibly TRBD1 (6 bases). CDR1 is MNHEY and CDR2 is SVGAGI in the germline V gene. This CDR3 is 15 amino acids long. V lost 4 bases to trimming and J lost 0 bases, with 9 bases between them.

V and J are TRBV5-4 and TRBJ1-1; a weak D match, TRBD1 (5 bases). Germline CDR1 and CDR2: SGHNT and YYREEE (reference sequence). With 4 bases removed from V and 0 bases from J, the gap between germline ends came to 13 bases. The CDR3 sequence is 15 residues long. CDR3 nucleotide sequence: TGTGCCAGCAGCCCCCAAATAGGGGTGAACACTGAAGCTTTCTTT. It codes for CASSPQIGVNTEAFF.

The chain employs TRBV7-2 and TRBJ1-5, with TRBD1 matching 8 bases. J lost 1 base, V lost 6 bases, and 5 bases had no gene match. This CDR3 comprises 15 residues. Germline loops: CDR1 SGHTA, CDR2 FQGNSA. The CDR3 DNA follows: TGTGCCAGCAGACCAGGGGGCTCGAGCAATCAGCCCCAGCATTTT. Protein: CASRPGGSSNQPQHF. The full variable domain, its missing parts supplied by reference TRBV7-2 and TRBJ1-5, is GAGVSQSPSNKVTEKGKDVELRCDPISGHTALYWYRQSLGQGLEFLIYFQGNSAPDKSGLPSDRFSAERTGGSVSTLTIQRTQQEDSAVYLCASRPGGSSNQPQHFGDGTRLSIL.

In its sample, this clone was seen once. J is TRBJ2-1 and V is TRBV27; 9 bases fit TRBD2. J was trimmed by 7 bases and V by 2 bases; bases with no gene match: 6. The germline V gene encodes CDR1 MNHEY and CDR2 SMNVEV (reference sequence). This CDR3 comprises 15 residues. The CDR3 bases are TGTGCCAGCAGTTTAAGTCCTAGCGGGACGAATGAGCAGTTCTTC. Translation: CASSLSPSGTNEQFF.

The gene calls are TRBV7-2 and TRBJ1-1; D is unclear. Between the trimmed V and J ends, which lost 1 base and 2 bases, there was a span of 11 bases. CDR1 and CDR2 (germline): SGHTA, FQGNSA. The CDR3 length is 15 residues. CDR3 loop: CASSLVVFGNTEAFF. The CDR3 DNA reads TGTGCCAGCAGCTTAGTAGTTTTTGGTAACACTGAAGCTTTCTTT.

The chain combines TRBV27 with TRBJ1-1; a possible D gene is TRBD1 (6 bases). Germline V gives CDR1 MNHEY, CDR2 SMNVEV (reference sequence). The CDR3 length is 17 residues. Trimming stripped 3 bases from V and 5 bases from J, with 22 bases between. The CDR3 nucleotides read TGTGCCAGCAGTTTCGGCGGGGGCGCGAGAAGGGGGACTGAAGCTTTCTTT. Protein product: CASSFGGGARRGTEAFF.

The chain has TRBV30 and TRBJ2-4; perhaps TRBD1 as D (7 bases). The CDR3 extends over 13 amino acids. Germline V gene sequence: CDR1 GTSNPN, CDR2 SVGIG (reference sequence). V gave up 3 bases and J gave up 6 bases, with 12 bases separating them. The CDR3 region is CAWRQGGGNIQYF. The CDR3 DNA reads TGTGCCTGGAGGCAGGGGGGCGGAAACATTCAGTACTTC. Looking up the rest from reference TRBV30 and TRBJ2-4 gives the full variable domain: SQTIHQWPATLVQPVGSPLSLECTVEGTSNPNLYWYRQAAGRGLQLLFYSVGIGQISSEVPQNLSASRPQDRQFILSSKKLLLSDSGFYLCAWRQGGGNIQYFGAGTRLSVL.

The chain employs TRBV18 and TRBJ2-7; the match to TRBD2 covers 9 bases. With 2 bases clipped from V and 4 bases from J, the junction kept 3 bases outside the gene matches. The CDR3 covers 14 residues. CDR1 and CDR2 (germline): KGHSH, LQKENI. This chain's CDR3 is CASSPDSGSYEQYF. In DNA, the CDR3 is TGTGCCAGCTCACCAGATAGCGGGAGTTACGAGCAGTACTTC.

The gene calls are TRBV15 and TRBJ2-7; TRBD1 matches 8 bases. Trimming removed 4 bases from V and 7 bases from J; junction bases left unmatched: 9. The CDR3 totals 14 residues. Germline-derived CDR1 and CDR2 are LNHNV and YYDKDF (reference sequence). The CDR3 reads CATSTGTGFLEQYF. The CDR3 bases are TGTGCCACCAGCACAGGGACAGGCTTTTTAGAGCAGTACTTC.

This clone was found a few times. The chain links TRBV5-6 to TRBJ2-1; 8 bases map to TRBD2. The V gene's germline CDR1 is SGHDT and CDR2 YYEEEE. J was trimmed by 8 bases and V by 0 bases; bases with no gene match: 7. The CDR3 loop spans 15 amino acids. The CDR3 spells CASSLGAGVGYEQFF. The DNA for the CDR3 is TGTGCCAGCAGCTTGGGAGCGGGAGTTGGCTATGAGCAGTTCTTC. The full variable domain, with the rest looked up from reference TRBV5-6 and TRBJ2-1, is DAGVTQSPTHLIKTRGQQVTLRCSPKSGHDTVSWYQQALGQGPQFIFQYYEEEERQRGNFPDRFSGHQFPNYSSELNVNALLLGDSALYLCASSLGAGVGYEQFFGPGTRLTVL.